A single sample gave rise to the 28 T cell receptor beta chains below, sequenced in a study of CD8 T cells in Susac syndrome. cDNA came from 0.5 to 1 ug RNA primed by random hexamers. TCRdb itself ran the immunoSEQ multiplex PCR reads through MiXCR, one entry per CDR3 protein. The sample has under 200,000 distinct CDR3 sequences; approximately 94% are singletons. The sequenced material came from CD4+ T cells from PBMCs. These TCRs come from a human donor in good health.

V is TRBV10-3 and J is TRBJ1-2; D is unresolved. The CDR3 contains 13 residues. V gave up 1 base and J gave up 7 bases, with 10 bases separating them. Germline CDR1 ENHRY, CDR2 SYGVKD. The CDR3 bases are TGTGCCATCAGTGAGTTAGGGAGCGCTGGCTACACCTTC. Protein sequence: CAISELGSAGYTF.

The V call is TRBV29-1, the J call TRBJ1-2; 7 nucleotides line up with TRBD1. The V and J ends lost 7 bases and 6 bases, in that order; junction bases with no gene match: 17. This CDR3 is 15 amino acids long. CDR1 and CDR2 from the germline V gene are SQVTM and ANQGSEA. CDR3 DNA: TGCAGCGCCTGGGGAGGGGGCGCTTTAAATGATGGCTACACCTTC. It is translated as CSAWGGGALNDGYTF.

This chain connects TRBV7-9 to TRBJ2-5, with D maybe TRBD2 (6 bases). CDR3 length: 13 amino acids. Germline V CDR1 and CDR2: SEHNR, FQNEAQ (reference sequence). With 5 bases removed from V and 10 bases from J, the gap between germline ends came to 17 bases. CDR3: CASSPQASEGQYF. The CDR3 nucleotides are TGTGCCAGCAGCCCCCAGGCTTCGGAGGGCCAGTACTTC.

V is TRBV6-6 and J is TRBJ1-5; tentatively, D is TRBD1 (6 bases). The CDR3 totals 16 residues. Between the trimmed V and J ends, which lost 4 bases and 0 bases, there was a span of 13 bases. The germline CDR1 and CDR2 sequences are MNHNY and SVGAGI (reference sequence). The DNA of the CDR3 is TGTGCCAGCAGTTCTCACAGGGTCCGTAGCAATCAGCCCCAGCATTTT. It is translated as CASSSHRVRSNQPQHF.

The chain joins TRBV6-6 to TRBJ2-4; 7 nucleotides agree with TRBD1. With V trimmed by 8 bases and J by 6 bases, 10 bases remained unmatched. CDR1 and CDR2 (germline): MNHNY, SVGAGI (reference sequence). The CDR3 has 14 residues. Here the CDR3 reads CASLGEGARNIQYF. CDR3 nucleotides: TGTGCCAGCCTGGGCGAGGGGGCGCGAAACATTCAGTACTTC.

The V and J genes are TRBV4-3 and TRBJ2-3; weak D call: TRBD2 (7 bases). The CDR3 runs 15 residues. CDR1 and CDR2 from the germline V gene are LGHNA and YSLEER. V was clipped by 5 bases and J by 6 bases, with 18 bases between them. The CDR3, as DNA: TGCGCCAGCAGCTCTAGGGGGGGGGAGGTGGATACGCAGTATTTT. Translating it yields CASSSRGGEVDTQYF.

The V and J genes are TRBV6-1 and TRBJ2-7, with D unclear. CDR1 and CDR2 (germline): MNHNS, SASEGT. Between the trimmed V and J ends, which lost 1 base and 2 bases, there was a span of 6 bases. This CDR3 has 13 amino acids. The CDR3: CASSEGSPYEQYF. As DNA, the CDR3 is TGTGCCAGCAGTGAAGGCAGCCCCTACGAGCAGTACTTC.

J is TRBJ2-2 and V is TRBV12-3 or TRBV12-4; D possibly corresponds to TRBD1 (5 bases). The germline V and J ends were trimmed by 3 bases and 7 bases, with 9 bases remaining between them. This CDR3 is 13 amino acids long. The CDR3, as DNA: TGTGCCAGCAGTTTCAAGGGGTTCGGGGAGCTGTTTTTT. Translating it yields CASSFKGFGELFF.

The chain recombines TRBV29-1 with TRBJ1-5; D may be TRBD1 (6 bases). V lost 4 bases and J 6 bases, leaving 13 bases between the germline ends. Germline assignment: CDR1 SQVTM and CDR2 ANQGSEA. This CDR3 contains 13 residues. CDR3 residues: CSVGAGAGQPQHF. CDR3 in DNA: TGCAGCGTTGGGGCAGGGGCTGGTCAGCCCCAGCATTTT.

Here the CDR3 reads CSARPGGGGYGYTF. Written as DNA, the CDR3 is TGCAGTGCTAGACCGGGGGGAGGGGGCTATGGCTACACCTTC. The chain carries TRBV20-1 and TRBJ1-2; the D gene is possibly TRBD1 (6 bases). In germline, CDR1 is DFQATT, CDR2 SNEGSKA (reference sequence). V was trimmed by 2 bases and J by 4 bases, leaving 14 bases between them. The CDR3 covers 14 residues.

CDR3 in DNA: TGCGCCAGCAACGTGCCGCGGGCGGGAGAGACCCAGTACTTC. It yields the protein CASNVPRAGETQYF. The gene calls are TRBV5-1 and TRBJ2-5; tentative D call: TRBD2 (5 bases). Per the germline V gene, CDR1 is SGHRS and CDR2 is YFSETQ. V lost 6 bases to trimming and J lost 4 bases, with 16 bases between them. This CDR3 is 14 amino acids long.

The chain recombines TRBV27 with TRBJ2-5; D call uncertain. Trimming took off 4 bases at V and 5 bases at J, with 8 bases between the two ends. There are 12 residues in the CDR3. The V gene's germline CDR1 is MNHEY and CDR2 SMNVEV (reference sequence). The CDR3, as DNA: TGTGCCAGCAGTTCCCCTTGGGAGACCCAGTACTTC. Translating it yields CASSSPWETQYF.

V and J are TRBV7-2 and TRBJ2-3, with 7 bases matching TRBD2. Germline lookup yields CDR1 SGHTA and CDR2 FQGNSA. The CDR3 spans 16 residues. The J segment lost 4 bases and the V segment lost 7 bases, leaving 14 bases of the junction unmatched. The CDR3 DNA is TGTGCCAGCACAGGATGGAGCGGGGTCACTCCAGATACGCAGTATTTT. Protein product: CASTGWSGVTPDTQYF.

The chain joins TRBV10-3 to TRBJ2-3, with 7 bases identical to TRBD1. This CDR3 has 13 residues. The germline CDR1 and CDR2 sequences are ENHRY and SYGVKD. V lost 6 bases to trimming and J lost 3 bases; unmatched junction nucleotides: 3. CDR3 residues: CAIRGDRTDTQYF. For the CDR3, the DNA is TGTGCCATCAGAGGGGACAGAACAGATACGCAGTATTTT.

The chain carries TRBV28 and TRBJ2-5; D might be TRBD1 (6 bases). The ends were cut back, 7 bases at V and 5 bases at J, with 11 bases in the middle. The CDR3 length is 12 residues. Germline lookup yields CDR1 MDHEN and CDR2 SYDVKM. CDR3: CASTGVRETQYF. The CDR3 nucleotides are TGTGCCAGCACAGGGGTGAGGGAGACCCAGTACTTC.

V and J are TRBV5-1 and TRBJ2-5, with D possibly matching TRBD2 (6 bases). Germline assignment: CDR1 SGHRS and CDR2 YFSETQ. This CDR3 has 15 amino acids. Trimming took off 4 bases at V and 2 bases at J, with 15 bases between the two ends. CDR3 nucleotides: TGCGCCAGCAGCCGATCGCACGGGACTCAAGAGACCCAGTACTTC. This encodes CASSRSHGTQETQYF.

The V gene is TRBV12-3 or TRBV12-4, the J gene TRBJ2-2; D is unclear. V shed 3 bases and J shed 6 bases, with 8 bases lying between them. The CDR3 runs to 13 residues. The CDR3 is CASSLLVAGELFF. The CDR3 DNA reads TGTGCCAGCAGTTTGTTGGTTGCCGGGGAGCTGTTTTTT.

This rearrangement joins TRBV30 to TRBJ1-5; D gene ambiguous. Germline-derived CDR1 and CDR2 are GTSNPN and SVGIG (reference sequence). The germline V and J ends were trimmed by 2 bases and 4 bases, with 6 bases remaining between them. The CDR3 extends over 12 amino acids. This chain's CDR3 is CAWSNPNQPQHF. The CDR3 DNA reads TGTGCCTGGAGTAACCCTAATCAGCCCCAGCATTTT.

This clonotype has more than one count but fewer than ten. V and J are TRBV12-3 or TRBV12-4 and TRBJ1-3; D unresolved. V was trimmed by 3 bases and J by 4 bases, leaving 1 base between them. This CDR3 comprises 11 residues. The CDR3 DNA is TGTGCCAGCAGTTTGGGAAACACCATATATTTT. Protein product: CASSLGNTIYF.

The genes are TRBV29-1 and TRBJ2-1; D possibly matches TRBD1 or TRBD2 (5 bases each). Germline V gene lookup returns CDR1 SQVTM and CDR2 ANQGSEA. Trimming took off 7 bases at V and 9 bases at J, with 16 bases between the two ends. The CDR3 runs to 12 residues. CDR3 nucleotide sequence: TGCAGCGCGGGACCCGCGAACGGTGAGCAGTTCTTC. Amino acid sequence: CSAGPANGEQFF.

V gene TRBV7-9 combines with J gene TRBJ1-3; no clear D. V lost 4 bases and J 4 bases, leaving 11 bases between the germline ends. The CDR3 runs to 14 residues. CDR1 is SEHNR and CDR2 is FQNEAQ in the germline V gene (reference sequence). CDR3 nucleotide sequence: TGTGCCAGCAGCTCTCGGACGAAAGGAAACACCATATATTTT. It translates to CASSSRTKGNTIYF.

The chain couples TRBV12-3 or TRBV12-4 to TRBJ2-1, with D perhaps being TRBD1 or TRBD2 (5 bases each). The length of the CDR3 is 15 residues. The germline V and J ends were trimmed by 5 bases and 7 bases, with 18 bases remaining between them. DNA for the CDR3: TGTGCCAGCAGTGGGGGTTCGACCCAGCGGAATGAGCAGTTCTTC. Translating gives CASSGGSTQRNEQFF.

This clonotype came up once. This sequence joins TRBV20-1 and TRBJ2-3, with 10 bases fitting TRBD2. Germline V gene data show CDR1 as DFQATT and CDR2 as SNEGSKA (reference sequence). This CDR3 is 14 amino acids long. V shed 6 bases, J shed 4 bases, and the junction held 7 bases outside the gene matches. As DNA, the CDR3 is TGCAGTGCGCCGAGCGGGGGGGCCTCAGATACGCAGTATTTT. As protein: CSAPSGGASDTQYF.

The genes are TRBV14 and TRBJ1-2; no clear D gene. CDR1 and CDR2 (germline): SGHDN, FVKESK. Trimming left V 0 bases short and J 8 bases short, with 10 bases between. CDR3 length equals 13 residues. CDR3 bases: TGTGCCAGCAGCCAAGATGAAAGAGGAGGCTACACCTTC. This sequence encodes CASSQDERGGYTF. The whole variable domain, remainder taken from reference TRBV14 and TRBJ1-2, is EAGVTQFPSHSVIEKGQTVTLRCDPISGHDNLYWYRRVMGKEIKFLLHFVKESKQDESGMPNNRFLAERTGGTYSTLKVQPAELEDSGVYFCASSQDERGGYTFGSGTRLTVV.

The CDR3 loop reads CASSPHRGLSSYNEQFF. The CDR3 DNA follows: TGTGCCAGCAGCCCGCACAGGGGCTTAAGCTCCTACAATGAGCAGTTCTTC. This chain joins TRBV7-8 and TRBJ2-1; TRBD1 matches at 7 bases. The germline V gene encodes CDR1 SGHVS and CDR2 FQNEAQ. V trimming: 5 bases; J trimming: 0 bases; junction bases outside the gene matches: 10. The CDR3 is 17 amino acids.

The chain combines TRBV6-2 or TRBV6-3 with TRBJ1-2, with D uncertain. Germline assignment: CDR1 MNHEY and CDR2 SVGEGT. There are 13 residues in the CDR3. Trimming cost V 5 bases and J 4 bases, with 11 bases left between them. The CDR3 loop reads CASSQTETYGYTF. CDR3 bases: TGTGCCAGCAGTCAGACGGAGACCTATGGCTACACCTTC.

The chain joins TRBV7-2 to TRBJ2-3; no firm D call. The CDR3 spans 15 residues. V shed 3 bases and J shed 12 bases, with 22 bases lying between them. The V gene's germline CDR1 is SGHTA and CDR2 FQGNSA. The CDR3 spells CASSFRTTPPLNQYF. For the CDR3, the DNA is TGTGCCAGCAGCTTCCGGACCACACCCCCCCTCAATCAGTATTTT.

V is TRBV28 and J is TRBJ2-3, with 11 bases that match TRBD2. V shed 7 bases and J 5 bases; nucleotides not matched to a gene: 5. Germline lookup yields CDR1 MDHEN and CDR2 SYDVKM. The CDR3 sequence is 14 residues long. The CDR3 nucleotides are TGTGCCAGCACAAATAGCGGGGGGGAAGATACGCAGTATTTT. Amino acids: CASTNSGGEDTQYF. Combining the CDR3 with reference TRBV28 and TRBJ2-3 gives the whole variable domain DVKVTQSSRYLVKRTGEKVFLECVQDMDHENMFWYRQDPGLGLRLIYFSYDVKMKEKGDIPEGYSVSREKKERFSLILESASTNQTSMYLCASTNSGGEDTQYFGPGTRLTVL.